These 29 T cell receptor beta chains came from one sample sequenced in a study of T-cell memory formation after mild COVID-19 (dated by TCRdb to the early 2020s). The method was 5' RACE. Data came from an Illumina NovaSeq 6000. TCRdb handled the public reads itself, with Q25 trimming in fastp and clone calling in MiXCR, and kept productive beta chains. Every CDR3 protein is listed once, alongside the most common genes and DNA of its rows. Present in this sample are under 700,000 distinct CDR3 sequences, about a fifth of which were seen just once. The ten top clones hold approximately 12% of the sample. The specimen sequenced was PBMCs or a T cell subset sorted from them (not recorded which). The receptors stem from an adult woman who had mild COVID-19 (a few samples of this study predate the infection). The sample titles of this study are shuffled in the database, so cell type and time point are left out; the donor was told from shared clones.

This clonotype was observed a single time. The CDR3 sequence is CASRDTLNTEAFF. CDR3 bases: TGTGCCAGCAGAGACACGTTGAACACTGAAGCTTTCTTT. The V call is TRBV6-4, the J call TRBJ1-1; D uncertain. Trimming left V 6 bases short and J 0 bases short, with 8 bases between. The CDR3 runs to 13 residues. Germline values: CDR1 MRHNA, CDR2 SNTAGT.

This clonotype was seen more than once but under ten times. The chain employs TRBV5-1 and TRBJ2-7; TRBD2 might be the D (5 bases). CDR3 size: 14 residues. Trimming took 3 bases from V and 5 from J, leaving 15 bases between them. Germline V lookup: CDR1 SGHRS, CDR2 YFSETQ. The CDR3 coding sequence is TGCGCCAGCAGCTCCCGGGTCGACGGGGACGAGCAGTACTTC. It encodes CASSSRVDGDEQYF.

The V call is TRBV30, the J call TRBJ2-1; D is possibly TRBD1 or TRBD2 (5 bases each). The V gene lost 3 bases and the J gene lost 2 bases, with 14 bases spanning the gap. The germline gives CDR1 GTSNPN, CDR2 SVGIG (reference sequence). There are 15 residues in the CDR3. CDR3 sequence (DNA): TGTGCCTGGAGGCCTCGGGACGGCCCCTACAATGAGCAGTTCTTC. Residues: CAWRPRDGPYNEQFF.

This clonotype was picked up a small number of times. V usage is TRBV11-3 and J usage is TRBJ1-2, with TRBD1 matching 8 bases. The V and J ends lost 3 bases and 7 bases, in that order; junction bases with no gene match: 10. Germline values: CDR1 SGHNT, CDR2 YENEEA. The length of the CDR3 is 15 residues. The CDR3: CASSFSDRVMPGYTF. The CDR3 nucleotides read TGTGCCAGCAGCTTCTCGGACAGGGTAATGCCTGGCTACACCTTC. Combining the CDR3 with reference TRBV11-3 and TRBJ1-2 gives the whole variable domain EAGVVQSPRYKIIEKKQPVAFWCNPISGHNTLYWYLQNLGQGPELLIRYENEEAVDDSQLPKDRFSAERLKGVDSTLKIQPAELGDSAVYLCASSFSDRVMPGYTFGSGTRLTVV.

This clonotype was observed a handful of times. CDR3 loop: CASSVLDRAGYTF. CDR3 nucleotide sequence: TGTGCCAGCAGTGTACTGGACAGGGCTGGCTACACCTTC. The J gene is TRBJ1-2, the V gene TRBV6-1; 8 positions agree with TRBD1. The ends lost 4 bases at V and 7 bases at J; junction bases unmatched: 5. The germline V gene has CDR1 MNHNS and CDR2 SASEGT. The CDR3 contains 13 residues.

The V call is TRBV24-1, the J call TRBJ2-2, with 7 bases aligning to TRBD1. Trimming removed 3 bases from V and 1 base from J; junction bases left unmatched: 4. Germline assignment: CDR1 KGHDR and CDR2 SFDVKD. The CDR3 is 16 residues long. CDR3 in amino acids: CATSDPRTGNTGELFF. The CDR3 coding sequence is TGTGCCACCAGTGATCCGAGGACAGGGAACACCGGGGAGCTGTTTTTT.

CDR3 nucleotides: TGCAGCGTCGGTACAGGGGGCAGCAATCAGCCCCAGCATTTT. It encodes CSVGTGGSNQPQHF. This rearrangement joins TRBV29-1 to TRBJ1-5, with 9 bases matching TRBD1. Germline V gives CDR1 SQVTM, CDR2 ANQGSEA. V shed 6 bases, J shed 1 base, and the junction held 4 bases outside the gene matches. The CDR3 covers 14 residues.

J is TRBJ2-1 and V is TRBV24-1, with 11 bases lining up with TRBD2. After removal of 3 bases from V and 2 bases from J, the junction contained 2 bases not matched to a gene. Looked up from germline, CDR1 is KGHDR and CDR2 is SFDVKD. This CDR3 has 16 amino acids. DNA for the CDR3: TGTGCCACCAGTGATACGGGACTAGCGGCCTACAATGAGCAGTTCTTC. As protein: CATSDTGLAAYNEQFF.

The genes are TRBV5-1 and TRBJ1-1; D gene ambiguous. Germline lookup yields CDR1 SGHRS and CDR2 YFSETQ. The V end lost 0 bases, the J end lost 0 bases, and 9 bases lay between the germline ends. CDR3 size: 15 residues. The DNA for the CDR3 is TGCGCCAGCAGCTTGGCCGAGCTCATGAACACTGAAGCTTTCTTT. It yields the protein CASSLAELMNTEAFF.

J is TRBJ1-6 and V is TRBV19; D gene ambiguous. Per germline, CDR1 LNHDA and CDR2 SQIVND (reference sequence). V shed 4 bases and J shed 5 bases, with 12 bases lying between them. The CDR3 has 15 amino acids. The CDR3: CASSKVPTNNSPLHF. For the CDR3, the DNA is TGTGCCAGTAGTAAAGTACCGACGAATAATTCACCCCTCCACTTT. Full variable domain (rest looked up from reference TRBV19 and TRBJ1-6): DGGITQSPKYLFRKEGQNVTLSCEQNLNHDAMYWYRQDPGQGLRLIYYSQIVNDFQKGDIAEGYSVSREKKESFPLTVTSAQKNPTAFYLCASSKVPTNNSPLHFGNGTRLTVT.

For the CDR3, the DNA is TGTGCCAGCAGCTCGGACCCCGGGACCGCCCGGCTTCATGGCTACACCTTC. This codes for CASSSDPGTARLHGYTF. The V and J genes are TRBV5-6 and TRBJ1-2; possibly TRBD1 for D (5 bases). Germline CDR1 SGHDT, CDR2 YYEEEE. The ends were cut back, 3 bases at V and 6 bases at J, with 24 bases in the middle. CDR3 length: 17 amino acids.

This clonotype was recorded many times. The chain uses TRBV18 and TRBJ1-2, with 12 bases matching TRBD1. Germline-derived CDR1 and CDR2 are KGHSH and LQKENI. This CDR3 has 14 residues. Trimming cost V 3 bases and J 7 bases; bases outside gene matches: 3. The CDR3 loop is CASSPGQGASGYTF. DNA of the CDR3: TGTGCCAGCTCACCGGGACAGGGGGCATCTGGCTACACCTTC.

The gene calls are TRBV7-8 and TRBJ2-3; 10 nucleotides line up with TRBD2. There are 16 residues in the CDR3. The germline V gene encodes CDR1 SGHVS and CDR2 FQNEAQ. V lost 4 bases to trimming and J lost 2 bases; unmatched junction nucleotides: 6. The CDR3: CASSSRLAGVTDTQYF. CDR3 sequence (DNA): TGTGCCAGCAGCTCACGACTAGCGGGTGTCACAGATACGCAGTATTTT.

This clonotype was recorded at least ten times. The V call is TRBV2, the J call TRBJ1-4; possible D gene TRBD1, 6 bases. The CDR3 runs 13 residues. V was clipped by 7 bases and J by 1 base, with 7 bases between them. Looked up from germline, CDR1 is SNHLY and CDR2 is FYNNEI. DNA of the CDR3: TGTGCCAGCATCAGGGGAACTAATGAAAAACTGTTTTTT. Residues: CASIRGTNEKLFF.

This clonotype was seen at least ten times. In nucleotides, the CDR3 is TGTGCCAGCAGTTTAGTAGGCCCGTCGGTGAACATTCAGTACTTC. Protein sequence: CASSLVGPSVNIQYF. The V and J genes are TRBV12-3 or TRBV12-4 and TRBJ2-4; no clear D. The CDR3 runs 15 residues. Trimming pared 1 base from V and 7 bases from J, leaving 14 bases between.

The V call is TRBV14, the J call TRBJ2-4; TRBD2 matches at 7 bases. Germline CDR1 is SGHDN and CDR2 is FVKESK. This CDR3 region has 16 residues. The junction had 3 bases not matched to a gene; V was cut back by 1 base and J by 0 bases. DNA for the CDR3: TGTGCCAGCAGCCAAGGAGCGGGGATAGCCAAAAACATTCAGTACTTC. Amino acids: CASSQGAGIAKNIQYF.

The chain joins TRBV5-1 to TRBJ2-3, with no clear D. The V end lost 1 base, the J end lost 0 bases, and 12 bases lay between the germline ends. The germline V gene has CDR1 SGHRS and CDR2 YFSETQ. The CDR3 is made up of 16 amino acids. The CDR3 loop is CASSLYQEISTDTQYF. The CDR3 DNA reads as TGCGCCAGCAGCTTGTACCAGGAGATTAGCACAGATACGCAGTATTTT.

Comments on this clonotype: One end of the junction varies from germline; a read error may be responsible. The chain employs TRBV20-1 and TRBJ1-2; D call uncertain. The CDR3 spans 13 residues. Germline V gene lookup returns CDR1 DFQATT and CDR2 SNEGSKA (reference sequence). CDR3 residues: CSARVFESGGYNF. CDR3 DNA sequence: TGCAGTGCTAGAGTGTTTGAATCCGGTGGCTACAACTTC.

This clonotype has just a few counts. V and J are TRBV12-3 or TRBV12-4 and TRBJ2-2, with 10 bases matching TRBD1. The trim removed 7 bases at V and 4 bases at J, leaving 9 bases unmatched. This CDR3 is 16 amino acids long. The CDR3 sequence is CASNAGTGVTTGELFF. CDR3 nucleotide sequence: TGTGCCAGCAATGCCGGGACAGGGGTAACCACCGGGGAGCTGTTTTTT.

This chain joins TRBV6-6 and TRBJ2-3, with D possibly called TRBD1 or TRBD2 (5 bases each). The germline V gene has CDR1 MNHNY and CDR2 SVGAGI (reference sequence). The V and J ends lost 3 bases and 2 bases respectively, with 9 bases between them. The CDR3 contains 14 residues. In DNA form, the CDR3 reads TGTGCCAGCAGTTATGGGGGTTACACAGATACGCAGTATTTT. Translating it yields CASSYGGYTDTQYF.

This clonotype was counted a few times. The rearrangement joins TRBV7-9 to TRBJ2-3; TRBD2 is a possible D gene (5 bases). The CDR3 loop spans 14 amino acids. V was shortened by 9 bases and J by 1 base, with 14 bases between the two germline ends. Germline V lookup: CDR1 SEHNR, CDR2 FQNEAQ (reference sequence). Written as DNA, the CDR3 is TGTGCCAGTAGGCGGGTTGCTGGCACAGATACGCAGTATTTT. Amino acid sequence: CASRRVAGTDTQYF. Based on the CDR3 plus reference TRBV7-9 and TRBJ2-3, the full variable domain is DTGVSQNPRHKITKRGQNVTFRCDPISEHNRLYWYRQTLGQGPEFLTYFQNEAQLEKSRLLSDRFSAERPKGSFSTLEIQRTEQGDSAMYLCASRRVAGTDTQYFGPGTRLTVL.

This rearrangement joins TRBV30 to TRBJ2-7; 7 nucleotides match TRBD2. Germline V gene sequence: CDR1 GTSNPN, CDR2 SVGIG (reference sequence). The CDR3 is made up of 15 amino acids. The junction had 12 bases not matched to a gene; V was cut back by 4 bases and J by 3 bases. CDR3 residues: CAWKSGKTQFYEQYF. The CDR3 nucleotides are TGTGCCTGGAAAAGCGGGAAAACCCAGTTCTACGAGCAGTACTTC. The full variable domain, completed using reference TRBV30 and TRBJ2-7, is SQTIHQWPATLVQPVGSPLSLECTVEGTSNPNLYWYRQAAGRGLQLLFYSVGIGQISSEVPQNLSASRPQDRQFILSSKKLLLSDSGFYLCAWKSGKTQFYEQYFGPGTRLTVT.

This clonotype turned up a few times. This rearrangement joins TRBV5-6 to TRBJ2-3; the match to TRBD1 covers 7 bases. This CDR3 has 15 amino acids. Looked up from germline, CDR1 is SGHDT and CDR2 is YYEEEE. Germline trimming cut 4 bases from V and 6 bases from J; bases unmatched to any gene: 11. In DNA, the CDR3 is TGTGCCAGCAGCCACTGGACAGGTCGTGGGGATACGCAGTATTTT. Translated: CASSHWTGRGDTQYF.

This clonotype was counted between two and nine times. In nucleotides, the CDR3 is TGCGCCAGCAGCCCTCTCCTGACTGGCGGGGGCAATGAGCAGTTCTTC. Residues: CASSPLLTGGGNEQFF. The rearrangement joins TRBV5-1 to TRBJ2-1; TRBD2 matches at 7 bases. V lost 4 bases, J lost 6 bases, and 13 bases stayed unmatched. The CDR3 contains 16 residues. Germline values: CDR1 SGHRS, CDR2 YFSETQ.

The genes are TRBV19 and TRBJ1-1, with a possible D match to TRBD1 (6 bases). V shed 2 bases and J shed 1 base, with 14 bases lying between them. Germline values: CDR1 LNHDA, CDR2 SQIVND (reference sequence). The CDR3 has 16 residues. The CDR3, as DNA: TGTGCCAGTAGTATACAGCAGGGGCCATCGAACACTGAAGCTTTCTTT. It encodes CASSIQQGPSNTEAFF.

There are a few counts of this clonotype. This rearrangement joins TRBV18 to TRBJ1-1; D is possibly TRBD1 (6 bases). The length of the CDR3 is 15 residues. Germline CDR1 is KGHSH and CDR2 is LQKENI. The V end was cut by 4 bases, the J end by 5 bases, with 17 bases between. CDR3 sequence reads: CASSLVTGRTTEAFF. CDR3 bases: TGTGCCAGCTCACTCGTGACAGGAAGAACGACTGAAGCTTTCTTT.

The chain links TRBV12-3 or TRBV12-4 to TRBJ2-2, with D possibly being TRBD1 (6 bases). The CDR3 runs 15 residues. V was pared by 2 bases and J by 6 bases, with 13 bases between. CDR3 DNA sequence: TGTGCCAGCAGTTTAAGTAGGGGGTACCCCGGGGAGCTGTTTTTT. Translated: CASSLSRGYPGELFF.

In its sample, this clonotype was seen a few times. The gene calls are TRBV20-1 and TRBJ1-5; D is undetermined. From germline, CDR1 is DFQATT and CDR2 SNEGSKA (reference sequence). V was shortened by 1 base and J by 8 bases, with 9 bases between the two germline ends. The CDR3 contains 12 residues. CDR3 loop: CSARVAGKPQHF. The DNA for the CDR3 is TGCAGTGCTAGAGTGGCGGGGAAGCCCCAGCATTTT.

The chain uses TRBV12-3 or TRBV12-4 and TRBJ1-3; D is unclear. V lost 5 bases to trimming and J lost 0 bases, with 14 bases between them. This CDR3 region has 16 residues. The DNA for the CDR3 is TGTGCCAGCAGTCCCCCCACAGTCCTCTCTGGAAACACCATATATTTT. This sequence encodes CASSPPTVLSGNTIYF.